Below, 20 T cell receptor beta chains from the same sample are listed, as sequenced in a study of cytomegalovirus exposure and HLA in healthy donors. The PCR was carried out with 60 Vbeta primers and 13 Jbeta primers. Produced via immunoSEQ multiplex PCR; TCRdb's table is partial and in-frame only. This table has approximately 100,000 clones, roughly 70% appearing once. The specimen was PBMCs. These receptor sequences come from a male donor in good health and CMV-seropositive.

This clone has only a few counts. This chain connects TRBV7-2 to TRBJ2-3, with D possibly matching TRBD2 (6 bases). CDR3 length: 17 amino acids. Germline values: CDR1 SGHTA, CDR2 FQGNSA. V lost 5 bases and J 2 bases, leaving 20 bases between the germline ends. The CDR3 region is CASSLFHGGEYTDTQYF. The CDR3 DNA is TGTGCCAGCAGCCTCTTCCACGGGGGAGAGTACACAGATACGCAGTATTTT.

The chain joins TRBV30 to TRBJ2-1; TRBD2 matches 8 bases. Germline V gene data show CDR1 as GTSNPN and CDR2 as SVGIG (reference sequence). Unmatched junction bases numbered 4, after V lost 4 bases and J lost 5 bases. CDR3 length equals 13 residues. In DNA, the CDR3 is TGTGCCTGGACCGGGGGGGTCAACAATGAGCAGTTCTTC. Translating gives CAWTGGVNNEQFF.

The chain couples TRBV5-1 to TRBJ1-3, with D perhaps TRBD1 (5 bases). Germline lookup yields CDR1 SGHRS and CDR2 YFSETQ. This CDR3 spans 14 amino acids. V was clipped by 2 bases and J by 0 bases, with 6 bases between them. The CDR3 bases are TGCGCCAGCAGCTTACAGGACTCTGGAAACACCATATATTTT. This sequence encodes CASSLQDSGNTIYF.

The chain uses TRBV30 and TRBJ1-4; D gene unclear. Between the trimmed V and J ends, which lost 5 bases and 4 bases, there was a span of 17 bases. There are 15 residues in the CDR3. The germline V gene encodes CDR1 GTSNPN and CDR2 SVGIG (reference sequence). CDR3 sequence: CAWQAWGGSNEKLFF. DNA for the CDR3: TGTGCCTGGCAAGCATGGGGAGGAAGTAATGAAAAACTGTTTTTT.

J is TRBJ2-7 and V is TRBV20-1; a possible D gene is TRBD2 (5 bases). The CDR3 is made up of 11 amino acids. V was shortened by 3 bases and J by 12 bases, with 15 bases between the two germline ends. Germline lookup yields CDR1 DFQATT and CDR2 SNEGSKA (reference sequence). CDR3 DNA: TGCAGTGCTAGTTTGGGAGACGGCTTGTACTTC. It is translated as CSASLGDGLYF.

The CDR3 is CASSSRPGGAYNEQFF. CDR3 DNA: TGTGCCAGCAGCTCCCGACCCGGGGGGGCCTACAATGAGCAGTTCTTC. This chain uses TRBV9 with TRBJ2-1, with 8 bases lining up with TRBD2. This CDR3 has 16 amino acids. The V gene's germline CDR1 is SGDLS and CDR2 YYNGEE. V lost 4 bases to trimming and J lost 2 bases; unmatched junction nucleotides: 8.

The chain uses TRBV7-5 and TRBJ2-1; TRBD2, the table's D call, was not compared with the DNA. TRBV7-5 is flagged as a pseudogene. CDR3 length equals 16 residues. CDR3: CARSLAVAPTYNEQFF. The CDR3 region has the DNA TGTGCCAGAAGCTTAGCGGTCGCGCCTACCTACAATGAGCAGTTCTTC.

The chain is built from TRBV5-1 and TRBJ1-3; unclear D gene. Per the germline V gene, CDR1 is SGHRS and CDR2 is YFSETQ. The CDR3 contains 15 residues. V lost 7 bases and J 4 bases, leaving 18 bases between the germline ends. The CDR3 reads CASPPRPQAGNTIYF. In DNA, the CDR3 is TGCGCCAGCCCCCCGAGGCCCCAAGCGGGAAACACCATATATTTT.

This clone was counted a single time. The rearrangement links TRBV5-4 to TRBJ1-1; a possible D gene is TRBD1 (6 bases). V gave up 1 base and J gave up 1 base, with 11 bases separating them. Germline CDR1 and CDR2: SGHNT and YYREEE (reference sequence). This CDR3 is built from 15 residues. The CDR3 DNA follows: TGTGCCAGCAGCTTGTTAGGGGGACGGAACACTGAAGCTTTCTTT. Amino acid sequence: CASSLLGGRNTEAFF.

The V and J genes are TRBV4-3 and TRBJ2-7; no definite D call. Trimming took 1 base from V and 6 from J, leaving 16 bases between them. Germline V gene sequence: CDR1 LGHNA, CDR2 YSLEER. This CDR3 spans 15 amino acids. The chain's CDR3 is CASSQGVISAAEQYF. The CDR3 DNA is TGCGCCAGCAGCCAAGGAGTGATCTCCGCCGCCGAGCAGTACTTC.

This chain connects TRBV27 to TRBJ2-7, with D possibly TRBD2 on 6 matching bases. The CDR3 spans 16 residues. Trimming removed 5 bases at V and 0 bases at J, with 17 bases between. Germline V gene lookup returns CDR1 MNHEY and CDR2 SMNVEV (reference sequence). The chain's CDR3 is CASSPDGLSYSYEQYF. The CDR3 DNA follows: TGTGCCAGCAGTCCTGACGGACTATCCTACTCCTACGAGCAGTACTTC.

This chain uses TRBV7-2 with TRBJ2-2, with TRBD2 matching 12 bases. This CDR3 has 16 amino acids. CDR1 and CDR2 (germline): SGHTA, FQGNSA. Unmatched junction bases numbered 4, after V lost 5 bases and J lost 3 bases. In DNA form, the CDR3 reads TGTGCCAGCAGCATGACTAGCGGGGGTTACACCGGGGAGCTGTTTTTT. Protein sequence: CASSMTSGGYTGELFF.

V gene TRBV28 combines with J gene TRBJ1-3; TRBD1 is a possible D gene (5 bases). This CDR3 region has 14 residues. The germline CDR1 and CDR2 sequences are MDHEN and SYDVKM. V was cut by 3 bases and J by 1 base, with 7 bases left in between. CDR3 protein: CASSFQGSGNTIYF. For the CDR3, the DNA is TGTGCCAGCAGTTTCCAGGGTTCTGGAAACACCATATATTTT. Combining the CDR3 with reference TRBV28 and TRBJ1-3 gives the whole variable domain DVKVTQSSRYLVKRTGEKVFLECVQDMDHENMFWYRQDPGLGLRLIYFSYDVKMKEKGDIPEGYSVSREKKERFSLILESASTNQTSMYLCASSFQGSGNTIYFGEGSWLTVV.

This chain uses TRBV7-3 with TRBJ2-3; 12 bases are a match to TRBD2. V lost 4 bases and J lost 4; bases outside the gene matches: 3. The germline CDR1 and CDR2 sequences are SGHTA and FQGTGA. This CDR3 has 15 amino acids. CDR3 nucleotides: TGTGCCAGCAGCTCCTCTAGCGGGGGGGCAGATACGCAGTATTTT. This encodes CASSSSSGGADTQYF.

This rearrangement joins TRBV5-8 to TRBJ1-1; D might be TRBD1 (5 bases). With 6 bases removed from V and 1 base from J, the gap between germline ends came to 22 bases. This CDR3 comprises 17 residues. Germline V lookup: CDR1 SGHTS, CDR2 YDEGEE. The CDR3 region is CASIGRRRDGRNTEAFF. CDR3 bases: TGTGCCAGCATCGGAAGGCGCAGGGACGGGAGGAACACTGAAGCTTTCTTT.

The chain combines TRBV6-5 with TRBJ1-3; D is undetermined. Germline V gives CDR1 MNHEY, CDR2 SVGAGI. The CDR3 covers 15 residues. V was clipped by 4 bases and J by 0 bases, with 10 bases between them. The CDR3 nucleotides are TGTGCCAGCAGTTGGGGAGGGAGCTCTGGAAACACCATATATTTT. This sequence encodes CASSWGGSSGNTIYF.

V is TRBV4-3 and J is TRBJ2-3; a possible D gene is TRBD1 (5 bases). From germline, CDR1 is LGHNA and CDR2 YSLEER. V was trimmed by 3 bases and J by 2 bases, leaving 18 bases between them. This CDR3 spans 17 amino acids. The CDR3 nucleotides read TGCGCCAGCAGCCAGGATCAGGGTGCGATAGCCACAGATACGCAGTATTTT. Encoded protein: CASSQDQGAIATDTQYF.

This clone was counted a few times. The chain employs TRBV5-1 and TRBJ2-5, with 9 bases identical to TRBD1. The V gene's germline CDR1 is SGHRS and CDR2 YFSETQ. Germline trimming cut 0 bases from V and 2 bases from J; bases unmatched to any gene: 2. The CDR3 is 15 amino acids. The CDR3 here is CASSLGGQGQETQYF. For the CDR3, the DNA is TGCGCCAGCAGCTTGGGGGGACAGGGACAAGAGACCCAGTACTTC.

This chain joins TRBV27 and TRBJ2-5; 12 nucleotides agree with TRBD2. The germline CDR1 and CDR2 sequences are MNHEY and SMNVEV (reference sequence). Trimming took 9 bases from V and 5 from J; bases not matched to a gene: 7. The CDR3 has 14 amino acids. The CDR3 protein is CASSLAGGWETQYF. As DNA, the CDR3 is TGTGCCAGTTCACTAGCGGGAGGTTGGGAGACCCAGTACTTC.

This clone qualifies as medium-sized. The rearrangement links TRBV6-1 to TRBJ1-1; D uncertain. The CDR3 extends over 16 amino acids. Trimming left V 2 bases short and J 4 bases short, with 17 bases between. Germline V gene data show CDR1 as MNHNS and CDR2 as SASEGT. CDR3 sequence (DNA): TGTGCCAGCAGTGAAAGGAGTTCAAGACCAGCCACTGAAGCTTTCTTT. This gives the protein CASSERSSRPATEAFF.